This is a list of T cell receptor beta chains from one sample in a study of quantifying T cell responses using KT2 cells. Each CDR3 protein gets one entry after TCRdb re-called the UMI-ligation and nested PCR reads with MiXCR. The data show 40,000 to 60,000 distinct CDR3 sequences, under 14% seen once. The specimen sequenced was PBMCs spiked with cells of the T cell clone KT2. All receptors come from a human donor. Each CDR3 is given with its conserved first and last residue. Fields, in order: J gene, V gene, CDR3 protein.

j_call: TRBJ1-1
v_call: TRBV20-1
cdr3_aa: CSAANTEAFF

j_call: TRBJ2-3
v_call: TRBV9
cdr3_aa: CASSVGGNPDTQYF

j_call: TRBJ2-7
v_call: TRBV28
cdr3_aa: CASSRPGLSSYEQYF

j_call: TRBJ2-1
v_call: TRBV2
cdr3_aa: CASSPGGSPIDEQFF

j_call: TRBJ1-1
v_call: TRBV9
cdr3_aa: CASSVGSLQGGEAFF

j_call: TRBJ1-1
v_call: TRBV5-1
cdr3_aa: CASSPTGATNTEAFF

j_call: TRBJ2-7
v_call: TRBV10-1
cdr3_aa: CASKPSGSYEQYF

j_call: TRBJ2-7
v_call: TRBV2
cdr3_aa: CASKQAESSYEQYF

j_call: TRBJ1-6
v_call: TRBV30
cdr3_aa: CAWSLGRGNSPLHF

j_call: TRBJ2-7
v_call: TRBV5-1
cdr3_aa: CASSGGQAWGDEQYF

j_call: TRBJ1-3
v_call: TRBV29-1
cdr3_aa: CSVVLWDGGNTIYF

j_call: TRBJ2-7
v_call: TRBV5-5
cdr3_aa: CASSLVGTGLYF

j_call: TRBJ2-7
v_call: TRBV10-3
cdr3_aa: CAISEGPPMDPYEQYF

j_call: TRBJ2-5
v_call: TRBV9
cdr3_aa: CASSVRDRGQETQYF

j_call: TRBJ1-6
v_call: TRBV2
cdr3_aa: CASSEGPGQDSPLHF

j_call: TRBJ2-1
v_call: TRBV7-2
cdr3_aa: CASTTSGRYNEQFF

j_call: TRBJ1-5
v_call: TRBV7-2
cdr3_aa: CASSIRQGDQPQHF

j_call: TRBJ2-1
v_call: TRBV4-2
cdr3_aa: CASSQVVGANYNEQFF

j_call: TRBJ2-7
v_call: TRBV3-1
cdr3_aa: CASSQLPGSYEQYF

j_call: TRBJ1-6
v_call: TRBV12-3/TRBV12-4
cdr3_aa: CASSLSEYNSPLHF

j_call: TRBJ1-1
v_call: TRBV6-2/TRBV6-3
cdr3_aa: CASVSFGGWNTEAFF

j_call: TRBJ2-5
v_call: TRBV5-4
cdr3_aa: CASSPGTSGRGLETQYF

j_call: TRBJ2-3
v_call: TRBV12-3/TRBV12-4
cdr3_aa: CASSLGQNTDTQYF

j_call: TRBJ2-1
v_call: TRBV5-1
cdr3_aa: CASSLWTYNEQFF

j_call: TRBJ2-1
v_call: TRBV20-1
cdr3_aa: CSAYSAGGQANEQFF

j_call: TRBJ1-2
v_call: TRBV5-5
cdr3_aa: CASSPADTNYGYTF

j_call: TRBJ2-1
v_call: TRBV7-6
cdr3_aa: CASSLEVNSNEQFF

j_call: TRBJ1-2
v_call: TRBV27
cdr3_aa: CASSSSQANYGYTF

j_call: TRBJ2-5
v_call: TRBV20-1
cdr3_aa: CSAKHRPWLAGQETQYF

j_call: TRBJ2-2
v_call: TRBV2
cdr3_aa: CASRTGTGGFGELFF

j_call: TRBJ1-1
v_call: TRBV7-9
cdr3_aa: CASNLVGGQGTEAFF

j_call: TRBJ2-4
v_call: TRBV7-2
cdr3_aa: CASSDGFAPLSKNIQYF

j_call: TRBJ2-2
v_call: TRBV5-1
cdr3_aa: CASSLAGGGGELFF

j_call: TRBJ1-1
v_call: TRBV7-9
cdr3_aa: CASSLGDSDMNTEAFF

j_call: TRBJ1-1
v_call: TRBV4-2
cdr3_aa: CASRSGQNLNTEAFF

j_call: TRBJ1-2
v_call: TRBV29-1
cdr3_aa: CSVEDGQGIGGGYTF

j_call: TRBJ1-2
v_call: TRBV9
cdr3_aa: CASSPWGTTGGYTF

j_call: TRBJ2-7
v_call: TRBV20-1
cdr3_aa: CSARETEGNYEQYF

j_call: TRBJ1-1
v_call: TRBV29-1
cdr3_aa: CSVVRGQGSTEAFF

j_call: TRBJ1-4
v_call: TRBV20-1
cdr3_aa: CSAPTPPGLISEKLFF

j_call: TRBJ2-7
v_call: TRBV20-1
cdr3_aa: CSARDDRYPYEQYF

j_call: TRBJ2-1
v_call: TRBV6-2/TRBV6-3
cdr3_aa: CASSYWDRSSGSYNEQFF

j_call: TRBJ2-1
v_call: TRBV7-2
cdr3_aa: CASSPFWESGDEQFF

j_call: TRBJ1-2
v_call: TRBV6-6
cdr3_aa: CASRQGSNSPYGYTF

j_call: TRBJ1-1
v_call: TRBV6-2/TRBV6-3
cdr3_aa: CASSLRQGASTEAFF

j_call: TRBJ1-1
v_call: TRBV11-2
cdr3_aa: CASSLSFWTRTLNTEAFF

j_call: TRBJ2-2
v_call: TRBV7-8
cdr3_aa: CASSLVAGGGTGELFF

j_call: TRBJ2-7
v_call: TRBV7-2
cdr3_aa: CASSLSPNYEQYF

j_call: TRBJ2-3
v_call: TRBV6-5
cdr3_aa: CASSYWRGTDTQYF

j_call: TRBJ1-6
v_call: TRBV6-5
cdr3_aa: CASSLYRPLNSPLHF

j_call: TRBJ1-5
v_call: TRBV6-5
cdr3_aa: CASSPGQGFVQPQHF

j_call: TRBJ2-1
v_call: TRBV5-1
cdr3_aa: CASSLQGRNNEQFF